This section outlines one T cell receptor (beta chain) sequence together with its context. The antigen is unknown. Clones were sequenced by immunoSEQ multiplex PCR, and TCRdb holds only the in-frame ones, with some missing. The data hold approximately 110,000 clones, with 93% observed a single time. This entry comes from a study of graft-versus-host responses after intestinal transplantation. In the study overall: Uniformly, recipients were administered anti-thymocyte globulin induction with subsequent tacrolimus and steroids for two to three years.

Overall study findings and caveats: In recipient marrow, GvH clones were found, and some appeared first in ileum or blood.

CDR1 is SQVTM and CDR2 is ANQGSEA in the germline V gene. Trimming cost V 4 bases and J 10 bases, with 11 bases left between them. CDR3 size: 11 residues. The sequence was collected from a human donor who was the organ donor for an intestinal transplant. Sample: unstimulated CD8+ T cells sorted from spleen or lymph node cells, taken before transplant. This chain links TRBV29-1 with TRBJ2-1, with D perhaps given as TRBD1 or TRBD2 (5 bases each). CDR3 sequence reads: CSVAGTGEQFF. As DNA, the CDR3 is TGCAGCGTTGCCGGGACGGGGGAGCAGTTCTTC.